Listed here are 8 T cell receptor beta chains from one sample, sequenced in a study of T cells in Graves' hyperthyroidism and ophthalmopathy. RNA transcripts yielded amplified TCR beta CDR3 regions. The study used the HTBI primer set for a first-round RT-PCR of the TCR CDR3. MiXCR, applied by TCRdb to the multiplex PCR reads, yields one record per CDR3 protein. Among about 500,000 distinct CDR3 sequences, approximately 48% were seen once, and the ten largest hold about two fifths. Sequences were obtained from peripheral blood or thyroid tissue (not recorded which). These receptors came from an adult woman with Graves' disease, either hyperthyroidism or ophthalmopathy (not recorded which).

The rearrangement joins TRBV5-8 to TRBJ2-7; D may correspond to TRBD1 or TRBD2 (5 bases each). V was pared by 5 bases and J by 0 bases, with 12 bases between. CDR1 and CDR2 (germline): SGHTS, YDEGEE. The CDR3 is 14 residues long. The CDR3 coding sequence is TGTGCCAGCAGTCGAGAGGGGAGCTCCTACGAGCAGTACTTC. This encodes CASSREGSSYEQYF.

This clonotype appeared many times. The chain carries TRBV20-1 and TRBJ1-2; maybe TRBD1 (6 bases). The germline CDR1 and CDR2 sequences are DFQATT and SNEGSKA (reference sequence). The CDR3 spans 15 residues. The germline V and J ends were trimmed by 4 bases and 2 bases, with 17 bases remaining between them. The CDR3 region has the DNA TGCAGTGCTAAGGCCAGGGGCGATACGAACTATGGCTACACCTTC. Its protein product is CSAKARGDTNYGYTF.

The V and J genes are TRBV10-2 and TRBJ1-5; D is unclear. V dropped 6 bases and J dropped 5 bases, with 17 bases sitting between them. This CDR3 comprises 15 residues. Germline V gene sequence: CDR1 WSHSY, CDR2 SAAADI. The CDR3 protein is CASRGGPSGDQPQHF. The CDR3 DNA sequence: TGCGCCAGCAGAGGTGGCCCCTCTGGGGATCAGCCCCAGCATTTT.

J is TRBJ2-3 and V is TRBV19; D uncertain. CDR1 is LNHDA and CDR2 is SQIVND in the germline V gene (reference sequence). The CDR3 is 14 amino acids. V was trimmed by 3 bases and J by 3 bases, leaving 10 bases between them. This chain's CDR3 is CASSITPITDTQYF. The CDR3 DNA follows: TGTGCCAGTAGTATTACACCAATTACAGATACGCAGTATTTT.

Remarks on this clonotype: Relative to the germline gene, one junction end is altered; a read error may explain this. The chain uses TRBV7-8 and TRBJ2-7; no firm D call. The CDR3 covers 12 residues. Germline V gene sequence: CDR1 SGHVS, CDR2 FQNEAQ. The DNA for the CDR3 is TGTGCCAGCAGCTTAAGATCGGCGGTACAAGCCTTC. Encoded protein: CASSLRSAVQAF.

This rearrangement joins TRBV7-9 to TRBJ2-7; TRBD1 matches 9 bases. V was clipped by 5 bases and J by 0 bases; unmatched bases: 8. CDR3 size: 16 residues. The V gene's germline CDR1 is SEHNR and CDR2 FQNEAQ (reference sequence). The CDR3 spells CASSQRGTGSSYEQYF. The CDR3 bases are TGTGCCAGCAGCCAACGGGGGACAGGGAGCTCCTACGAGCAGTACTTC. Based on the CDR3 plus reference TRBV7-9 and TRBJ2-7, the full variable domain is DTGVSQNPRHKITKRGQNVTFRCDPISEHNRLYWYRQTLGQGPEFLTYFQNEAQLEKSRLLSDRFSAERPKGSFSTLEIQRTEQGDSAMYLCASSQRGTGSSYEQYFGPGTRLTVT.

CDR3 in amino acids: CASSLRSQGETQYF. CDR3 nucleotides: TGTGCCAGCAGCTTAAGGTCACAGGGGGAGACCCAGTACTTC. The rearrangement joins TRBV5-5 to TRBJ2-5, with TRBD1 matching over 7 bases. Germline V gene sequence: CDR1 SGHKS, CDR2 YYEKEE (reference sequence). V dropped 2 bases and J dropped 5; count of bases not matched to a gene: 6. The CDR3 sequence is 14 residues long.

The V gene is TRBV15, the J gene TRBJ1-1, with D maybe TRBD1 (6 bases). The CDR3 runs 15 residues. With 3 bases removed from V and 4 bases from J, the gap between germline ends came to 15 bases. CDR1 and CDR2 from the germline V gene are LNHNV and YYDKDF (reference sequence). This CDR3 is CATSSLQGISTEAFF. The CDR3 region has the DNA TGTGCCACCAGCAGCTTGCAGGGGATCTCCACTGAAGCTTTCTTT.